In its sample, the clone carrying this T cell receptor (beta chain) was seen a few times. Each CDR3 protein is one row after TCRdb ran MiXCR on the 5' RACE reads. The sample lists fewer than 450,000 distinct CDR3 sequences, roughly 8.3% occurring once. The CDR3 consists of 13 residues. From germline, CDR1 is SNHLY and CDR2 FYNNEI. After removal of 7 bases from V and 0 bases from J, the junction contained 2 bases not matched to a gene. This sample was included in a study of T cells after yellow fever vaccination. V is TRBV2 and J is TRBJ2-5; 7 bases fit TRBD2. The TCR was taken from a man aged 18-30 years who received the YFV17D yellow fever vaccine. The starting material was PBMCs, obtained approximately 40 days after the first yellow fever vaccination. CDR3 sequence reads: CASNGGYQETQYF. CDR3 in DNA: TGTGCCAGCAACGGGGGGTACCAAGAGACCCAGTACTTC.